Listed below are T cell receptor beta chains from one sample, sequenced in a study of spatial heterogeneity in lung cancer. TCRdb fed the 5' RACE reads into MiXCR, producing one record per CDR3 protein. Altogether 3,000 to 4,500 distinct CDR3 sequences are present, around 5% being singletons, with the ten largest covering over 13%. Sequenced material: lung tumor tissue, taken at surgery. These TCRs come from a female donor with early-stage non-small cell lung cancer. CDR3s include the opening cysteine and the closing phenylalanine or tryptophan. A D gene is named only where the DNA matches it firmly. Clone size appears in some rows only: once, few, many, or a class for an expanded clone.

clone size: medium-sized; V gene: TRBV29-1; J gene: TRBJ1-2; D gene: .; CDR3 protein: CSVERAKWGYTF; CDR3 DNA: TGCAGCGTTGAAAGGGCTAAATGGGGCTACACCTTC
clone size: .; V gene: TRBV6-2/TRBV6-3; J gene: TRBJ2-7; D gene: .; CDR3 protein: CASSYPGHHYEQYF; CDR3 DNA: TGTGCCAGCAGTTACCCGGGACACCACTACGAGCAGTACTTC
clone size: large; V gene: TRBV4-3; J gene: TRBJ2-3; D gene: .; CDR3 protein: CASSRHTSSASTDTQYF; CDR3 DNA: TGCGCCAGCAGCCGTCACACATCGTCCGCCAGCACAGATACGCAGTATTTT
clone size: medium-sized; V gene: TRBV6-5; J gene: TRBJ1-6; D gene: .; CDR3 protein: CASSYSGVGGSYNSPLHF; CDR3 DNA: TGTGCCAGCAGTTACTCCGGGGTGGGGGGGTCCTATAATTCACCCCTCCACTTT
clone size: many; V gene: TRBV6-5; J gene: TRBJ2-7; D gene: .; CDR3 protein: CASSPYPLGSYEQYF; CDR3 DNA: TGTGCCAGCAGCCCCTACCCTCTCGGGAGTTACGAGCAGTACTTC
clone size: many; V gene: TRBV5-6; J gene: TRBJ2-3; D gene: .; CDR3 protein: CASSLVSGTPTQYF; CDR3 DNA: TGTGCCAGCAGCTTGGTTTCTGGGACTCCTACGCAGTATTTT
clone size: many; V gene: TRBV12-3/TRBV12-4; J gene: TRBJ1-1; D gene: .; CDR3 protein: CASSLQGRNTEAFF; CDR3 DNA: TGTGCCAGCAGTTTACAGGGGCGGAACACTGAAGCTTTCTTT
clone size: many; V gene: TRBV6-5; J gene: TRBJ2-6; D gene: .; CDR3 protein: CASSGLGSNVLTF; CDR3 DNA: TGTGCCAGCAGTGGCCTGGGGTCCAACGTCCTGACTTTC
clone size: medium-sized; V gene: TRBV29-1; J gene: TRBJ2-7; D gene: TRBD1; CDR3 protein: CSVWDRSSYEQYF; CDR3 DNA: TGCAGCGTATGGGACAGGAGCTCCTACGAGCAGTACTTC
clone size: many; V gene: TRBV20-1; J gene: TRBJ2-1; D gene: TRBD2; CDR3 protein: CSAPRAGTSGNEQFF; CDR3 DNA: TGCAGTGCTCCTAGGGCCGGGACTAGCGGAAATGAGCAGTTCTTC
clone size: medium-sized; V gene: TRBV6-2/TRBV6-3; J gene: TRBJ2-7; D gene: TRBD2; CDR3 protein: CASSATTGTSGAISYEQYF; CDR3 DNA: TGTGCCAGCAGTGCTACGACCGGGACTAGCGGGGCCATTTCCTACGAGCAGTACTTC
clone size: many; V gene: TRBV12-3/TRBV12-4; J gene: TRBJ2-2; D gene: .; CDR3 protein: CASSLGVPGELFF; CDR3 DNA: TGTGCCAGCAGTTTAGGGGTCCCCGGGGAGCTGTTTTTT
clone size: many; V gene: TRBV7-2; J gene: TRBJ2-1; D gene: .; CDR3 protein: CASSLFRGYNEQFF; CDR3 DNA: TGTGCCAGCAGCTTATTTCGGGGGTACAATGAGCAGTTCTTC
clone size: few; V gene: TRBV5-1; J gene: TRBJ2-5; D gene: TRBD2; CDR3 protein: CASSLASGGDETQYF; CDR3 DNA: TGCGCCAGCAGCTTGGCCAGCGGGGGGGACGAGACCCAGTACTTC
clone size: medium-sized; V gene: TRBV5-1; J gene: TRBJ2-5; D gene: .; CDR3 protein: CASSQGGETQYF; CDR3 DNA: TGCGCCAGCAGCCAAGGGGGGGAGACCCAGTACTTC
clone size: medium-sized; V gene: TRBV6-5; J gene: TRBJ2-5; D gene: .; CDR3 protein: CASSYSGGAGVETQYF; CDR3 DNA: TGTGCCAGCAGTTACTCGGGGGGGGCGGGAGTAGAAACCCAGTACTTC
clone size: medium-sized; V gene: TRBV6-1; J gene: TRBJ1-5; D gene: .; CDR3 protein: CASSELAGYDQPQHF; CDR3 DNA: TGTGCCAGCAGTGAGTTAGCGGGGTATGATCAGCCCCAGCATTTT
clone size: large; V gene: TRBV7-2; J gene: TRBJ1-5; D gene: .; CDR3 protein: CASSLSSRTGQPQHF; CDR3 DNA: TGTGCCAGCAGCTTAAGCTCTAGGACGGGTCAGCCCCAGCATTTT
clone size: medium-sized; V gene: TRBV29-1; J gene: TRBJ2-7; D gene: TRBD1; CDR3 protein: CSVQDWTGAYEQYF; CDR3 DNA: TGCAGCGTCCAGGATTGGACAGGAGCCTACGAGCAGTACTTC
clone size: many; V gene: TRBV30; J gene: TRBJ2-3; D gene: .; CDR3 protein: CARLGADTQYF; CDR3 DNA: TGTGCCCGGCTCGGGGCAGATACGCAGTATTTT
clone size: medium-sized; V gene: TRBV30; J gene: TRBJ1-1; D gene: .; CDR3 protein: CAWSVLGITENTEAFF; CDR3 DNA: TGTGCCTGGAGTGTATTGGGCATTACAGAGAACACTGAAGCTTTCTTT
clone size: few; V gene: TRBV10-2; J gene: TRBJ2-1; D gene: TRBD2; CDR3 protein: CASSAGLASYNEQFF; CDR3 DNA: TGCGCCAGCAGTGCGGGACTAGCCTCCTACAATGAGCAGTTCTTC
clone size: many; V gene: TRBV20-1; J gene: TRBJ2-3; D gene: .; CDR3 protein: CSATRPGVDTQYF; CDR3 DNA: TGCAGTGCTACCCGGCCAGGGGTTGATACGCAGTATTTT
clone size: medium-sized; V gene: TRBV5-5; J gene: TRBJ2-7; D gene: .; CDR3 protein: CASSLLYGDHEQYF; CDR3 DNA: TGTGCCAGCAGCTTGTTGTACGGGGACCACGAGCAGTACTTC
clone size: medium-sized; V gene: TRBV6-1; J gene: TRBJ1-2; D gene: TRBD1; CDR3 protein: CASGTGQVGDGYTF; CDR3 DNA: TGTGCCAGCGGAACGGGACAGGTGGGAGATGGCTACACCTTC
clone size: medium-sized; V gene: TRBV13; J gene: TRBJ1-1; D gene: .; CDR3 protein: CASSLGQLNEAFF; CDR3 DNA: TGTGCCAGCAGCTTAGGACAGCTTAATGAAGCTTTCTTT
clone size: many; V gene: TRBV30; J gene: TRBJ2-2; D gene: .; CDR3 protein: CAWSVVRAGELFF; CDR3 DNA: TGTGCCTGGAGTGTAGTCAGGGCCGGGGAGCTGTTTTTT